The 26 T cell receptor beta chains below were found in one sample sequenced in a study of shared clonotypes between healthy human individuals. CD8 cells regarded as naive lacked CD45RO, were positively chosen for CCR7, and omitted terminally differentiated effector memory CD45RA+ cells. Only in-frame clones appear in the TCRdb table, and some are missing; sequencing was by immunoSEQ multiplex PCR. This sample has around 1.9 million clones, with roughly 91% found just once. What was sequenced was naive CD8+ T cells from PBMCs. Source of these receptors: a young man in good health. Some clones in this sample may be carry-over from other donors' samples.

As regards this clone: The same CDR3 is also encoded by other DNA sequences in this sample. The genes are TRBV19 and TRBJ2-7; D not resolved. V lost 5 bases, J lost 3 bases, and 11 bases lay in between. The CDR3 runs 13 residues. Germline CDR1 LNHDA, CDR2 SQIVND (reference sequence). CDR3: CASSLHLSYEQYF. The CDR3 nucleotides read TGTGCCAGTAGTCTCCACCTGAGCTACGAGCAGTACTTC.

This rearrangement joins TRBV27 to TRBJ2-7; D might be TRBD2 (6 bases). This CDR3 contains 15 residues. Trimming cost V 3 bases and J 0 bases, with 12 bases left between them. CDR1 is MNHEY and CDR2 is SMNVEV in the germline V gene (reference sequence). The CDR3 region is CASSFSASASYEQYF. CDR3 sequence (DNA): TGTGCCAGCAGTTTTTCGGCTAGCGCCTCCTACGAGCAGTACTTC.

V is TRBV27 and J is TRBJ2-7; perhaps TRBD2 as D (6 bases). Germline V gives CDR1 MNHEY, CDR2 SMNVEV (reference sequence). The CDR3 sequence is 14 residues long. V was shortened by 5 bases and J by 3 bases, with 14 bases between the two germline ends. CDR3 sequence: CASSDGTGDYEQYF. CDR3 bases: TGTGCCAGCAGTGACGGGACGGGGGACTACGAGCAGTACTTC.

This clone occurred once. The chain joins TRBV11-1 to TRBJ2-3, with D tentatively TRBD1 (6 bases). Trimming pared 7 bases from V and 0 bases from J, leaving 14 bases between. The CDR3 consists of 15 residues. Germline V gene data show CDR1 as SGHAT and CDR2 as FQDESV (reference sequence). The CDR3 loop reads CASKDQGMSTDTQYF. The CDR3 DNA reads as TGTGCCAGCAAGGATCAGGGGATGAGCACAGATACGCAGTATTTT.

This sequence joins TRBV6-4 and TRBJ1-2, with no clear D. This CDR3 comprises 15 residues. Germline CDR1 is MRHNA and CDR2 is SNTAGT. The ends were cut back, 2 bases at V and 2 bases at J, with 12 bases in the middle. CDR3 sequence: CASSDHGSPNYGYTF. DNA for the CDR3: TGTGCCAGCAGTGACCACGGCAGTCCGAACTATGGCTACACCTTC.

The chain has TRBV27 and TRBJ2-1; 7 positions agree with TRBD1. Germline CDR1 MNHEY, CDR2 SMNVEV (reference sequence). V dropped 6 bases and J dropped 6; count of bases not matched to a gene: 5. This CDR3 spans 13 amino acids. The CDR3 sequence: CASSQTGRNEQFF. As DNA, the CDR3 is TGTGCCAGCAGCCAGACAGGGCGCAATGAGCAGTTCTTC.

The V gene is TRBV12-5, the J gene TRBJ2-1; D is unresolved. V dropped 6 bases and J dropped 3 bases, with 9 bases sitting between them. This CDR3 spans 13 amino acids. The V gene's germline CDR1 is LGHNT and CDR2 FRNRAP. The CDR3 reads CASGNSVYNEQFF. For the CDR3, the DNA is TGTGCTAGTGGGAACAGTGTCTACAATGAGCAGTTCTTC.

Here the CDR3 reads CASSESRYEQYF. As DNA, the CDR3 is TGTGCCAGCAGTGAATCCCGCTACGAGCAGTACTTC. The rearrangement joins TRBV6-1 to TRBJ2-7; D gene ambiguous. The CDR3 length is 12 residues. Germline V lookup: CDR1 MNHNS, CDR2 SASEGT. V gave up 2 bases and J gave up 3 bases, with 5 bases separating them.

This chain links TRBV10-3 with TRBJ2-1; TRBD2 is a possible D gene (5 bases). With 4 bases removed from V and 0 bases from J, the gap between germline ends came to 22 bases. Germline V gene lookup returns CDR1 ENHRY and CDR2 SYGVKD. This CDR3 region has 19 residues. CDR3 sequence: CAISGPGTRSAISYNEQFF. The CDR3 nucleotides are TGTGCCATCAGTGGCCCGGGAACACGTAGTGCGATCTCCTACAATGAGCAGTTCTTC.

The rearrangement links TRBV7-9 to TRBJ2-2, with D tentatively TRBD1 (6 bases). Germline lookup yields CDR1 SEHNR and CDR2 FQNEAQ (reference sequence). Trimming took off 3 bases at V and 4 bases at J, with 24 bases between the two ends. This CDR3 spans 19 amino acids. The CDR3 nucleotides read TGTGCCAGCAGCTTGGGGTCCCTGGACAGCAATCCGAGCACCGGGGAGCTGTTTTTT. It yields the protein CASSLGSLDSNPSTGELFF.

The CDR3 nucleotides are TGTGCCAGCTGGACGCTCGGACAGGGACATCAGCCCCAGCATTTT. Translation: CASWTLGQGHQPQHF. The chain uses TRBV6-1 and TRBJ1-5; 8 bases are shared with TRBD1. The CDR3 consists of 15 residues. Losses at the gene ends were 8 bases for V and 5 bases for J; bases not matched to a gene: 11. Per germline, CDR1 MNHNS and CDR2 SASEGT.

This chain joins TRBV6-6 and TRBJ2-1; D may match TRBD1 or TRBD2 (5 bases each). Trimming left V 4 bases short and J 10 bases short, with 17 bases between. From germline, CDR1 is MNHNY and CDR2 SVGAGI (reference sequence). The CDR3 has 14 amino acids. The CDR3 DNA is TGTGCCAGCAGTTCCTGGGGGACCGGGAAGGAGCAGTTCTTC. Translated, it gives CASSSWGTGKEQFF.

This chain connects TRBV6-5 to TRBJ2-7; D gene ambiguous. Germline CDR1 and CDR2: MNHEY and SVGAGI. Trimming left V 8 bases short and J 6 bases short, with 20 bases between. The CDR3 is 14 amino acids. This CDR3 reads CASGQVGPSSEQYF. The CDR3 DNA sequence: TGTGCCAGCGGCCAGGTCGGCCCCAGCAGCGAGCAGTACTTC.

This CDR3 is CASSYGDTGGAYEQYF. The CDR3 DNA follows: TGTGCCAGCAGTTACGGTGATACAGGGGGGGCCTACGAGCAGTACTTC. The rearrangement links TRBV6-5 to TRBJ2-7; TRBD1 is a possible D gene (8 bases). The CDR3 consists of 16 residues. From germline, CDR1 is MNHEY and CDR2 SVGAGI. V was cut by 2 bases and J by 2 bases, with 16 bases left in between.

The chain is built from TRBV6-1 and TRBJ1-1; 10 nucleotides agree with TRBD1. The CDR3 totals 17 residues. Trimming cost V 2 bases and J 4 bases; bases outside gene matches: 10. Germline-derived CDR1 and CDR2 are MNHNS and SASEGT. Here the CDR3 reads CASSEWRPGTGVTEAFF. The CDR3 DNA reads TGTGCCAGCAGTGAATGGCGTCCCGGGACAGGGGTCACTGAAGCTTTCTTT.

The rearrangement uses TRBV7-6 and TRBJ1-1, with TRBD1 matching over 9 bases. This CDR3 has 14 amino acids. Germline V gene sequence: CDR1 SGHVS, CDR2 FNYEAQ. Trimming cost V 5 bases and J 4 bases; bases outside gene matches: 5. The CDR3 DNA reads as TGTGCCAGCAGCACCGGGACAGGGTCCACTGAAGCTTTCTTT. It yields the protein CASSTGTGSTEAFF.

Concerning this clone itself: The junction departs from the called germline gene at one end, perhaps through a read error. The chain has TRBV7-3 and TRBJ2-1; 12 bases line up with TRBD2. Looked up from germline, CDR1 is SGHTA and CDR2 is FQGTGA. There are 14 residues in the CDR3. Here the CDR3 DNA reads TGTGCCAGCAGCTCGAGACTAGCGGGAGCCCCCGTGGTCTTC. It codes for CASSSRLAGAPVVF.

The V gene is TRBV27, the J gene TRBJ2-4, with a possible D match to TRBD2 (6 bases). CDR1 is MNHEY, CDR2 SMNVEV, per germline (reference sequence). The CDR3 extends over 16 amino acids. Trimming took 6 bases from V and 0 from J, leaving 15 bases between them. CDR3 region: CASSKIAGLAKNIQYF. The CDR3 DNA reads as TGTGCCAGCAGCAAAATTGCGGGGTTAGCCAAAAACATTCAGTACTTC.

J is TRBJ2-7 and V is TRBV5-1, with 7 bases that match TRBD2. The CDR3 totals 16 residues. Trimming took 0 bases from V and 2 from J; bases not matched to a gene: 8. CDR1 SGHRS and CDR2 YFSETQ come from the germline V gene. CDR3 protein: CASSLARSSGTYEQYF. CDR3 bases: TGCGCCAGCAGCTTGGCCAGGTCTAGCGGTACCTACGAGCAGTACTTC.

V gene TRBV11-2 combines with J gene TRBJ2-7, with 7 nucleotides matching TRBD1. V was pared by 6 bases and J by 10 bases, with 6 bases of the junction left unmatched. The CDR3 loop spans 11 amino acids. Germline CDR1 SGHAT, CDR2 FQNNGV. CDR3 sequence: CASSPTGDQYF. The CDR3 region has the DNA TGTGCCAGCAGTCCTACAGGGGATCAGTACTTC.

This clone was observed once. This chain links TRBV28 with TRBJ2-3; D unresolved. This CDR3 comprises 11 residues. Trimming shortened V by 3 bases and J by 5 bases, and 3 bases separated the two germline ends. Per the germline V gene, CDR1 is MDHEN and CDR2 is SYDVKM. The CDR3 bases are TGTGCCAGCAGTTTTCAAGATACGCAGTATTTT. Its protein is CASSFQDTQYF.

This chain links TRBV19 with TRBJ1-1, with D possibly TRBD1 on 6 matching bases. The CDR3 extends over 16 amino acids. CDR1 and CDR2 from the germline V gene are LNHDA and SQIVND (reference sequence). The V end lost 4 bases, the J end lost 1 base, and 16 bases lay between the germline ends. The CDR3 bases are TGTGCCAGTAGTACCGGACCGGGACATAGGAACACTGAAGCTTTCTTT. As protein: CASSTGPGHRNTEAFF.

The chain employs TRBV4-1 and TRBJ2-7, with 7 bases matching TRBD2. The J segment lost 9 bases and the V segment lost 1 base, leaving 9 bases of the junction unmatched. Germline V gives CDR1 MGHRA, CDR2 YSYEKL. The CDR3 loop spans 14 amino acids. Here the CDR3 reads CASSQGLAGMVQYF. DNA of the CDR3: TGCGCCAGCAGCCAAGGGTTAGCGGGCATGGTGCAGTACTTC.

The CDR3 sequence: CASSLAPRGAGYGQETQYF. The CDR3 DNA follows: TGTGCCAGCAGCTTGGCTCCTCGAGGGGCAGGGTATGGCCAAGAGACCCAGTACTTC. The chain joins TRBV11-2 to TRBJ2-5; D may be TRBD1 or TRBD2 (5 bases each). V was trimmed by 3 bases and J by 1 base, leaving 24 bases between them. CDR1 is SGHAT, CDR2 FQNNGV, per germline. The CDR3 runs to 19 residues.

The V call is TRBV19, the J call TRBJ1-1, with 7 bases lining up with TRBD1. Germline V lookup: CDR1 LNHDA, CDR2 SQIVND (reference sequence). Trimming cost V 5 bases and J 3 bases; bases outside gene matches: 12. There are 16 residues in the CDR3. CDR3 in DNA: TGTGCCAGTAGTCGGTCAGGGGGTAGCATGGACACTGAAGCTTTCTTT. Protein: CASSRSGGSMDTEAFF.

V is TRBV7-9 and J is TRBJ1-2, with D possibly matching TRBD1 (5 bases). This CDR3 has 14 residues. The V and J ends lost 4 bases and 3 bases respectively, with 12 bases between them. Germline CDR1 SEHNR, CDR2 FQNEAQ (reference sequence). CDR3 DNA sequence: TGTGCCAGCAGCTCTCCAGGGCGCGACTATGGCTACACCTTC. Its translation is CASSSPGRDYGYTF.